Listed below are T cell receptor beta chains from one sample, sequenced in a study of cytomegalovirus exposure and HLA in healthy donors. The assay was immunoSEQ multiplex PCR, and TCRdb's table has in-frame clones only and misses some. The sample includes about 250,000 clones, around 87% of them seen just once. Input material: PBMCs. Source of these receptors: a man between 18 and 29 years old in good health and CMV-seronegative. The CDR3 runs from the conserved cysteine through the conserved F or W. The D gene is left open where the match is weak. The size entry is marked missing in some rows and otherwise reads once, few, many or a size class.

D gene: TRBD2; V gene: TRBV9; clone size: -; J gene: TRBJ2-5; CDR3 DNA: TGTGCCAGCAGCGTAGAGGGACTAGCTCGGGAGACCCAGTACTTC; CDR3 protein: CASSVEGLARETQYF
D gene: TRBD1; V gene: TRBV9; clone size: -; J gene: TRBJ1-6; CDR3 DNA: TGTGCCAGCAGCGCCCAGACGGGACAGGGTAATTCACCCCTCCACTTT; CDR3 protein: CASSAQTGQGNSPLHF
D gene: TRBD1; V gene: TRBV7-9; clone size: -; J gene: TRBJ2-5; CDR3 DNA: TGTGCCAGCAGCCCAAAGGACAGGGGCCGATCACCTCAAGAGACCCAGTACTTC; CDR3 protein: CASSPKDRGRSPQETQYF
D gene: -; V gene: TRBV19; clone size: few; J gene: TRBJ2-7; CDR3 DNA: TGTGCCAGTAGCCCGACAGAATACGAGCAGTACTTC; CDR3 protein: CASSPTEYEQYF
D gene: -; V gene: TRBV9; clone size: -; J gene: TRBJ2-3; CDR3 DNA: TGTGCCACCGGAGCCGGGATGGCGCAGTATTTT; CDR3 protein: CATGAGMAQYF
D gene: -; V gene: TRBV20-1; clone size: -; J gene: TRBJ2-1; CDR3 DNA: TGCAGTGCTAGAGCTAGAAATGAGCAGTTCTTC; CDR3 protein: CSARARNEQFF
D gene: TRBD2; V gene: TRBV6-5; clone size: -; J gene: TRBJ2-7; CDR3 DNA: TGTGCCAGCAGTTACTCGGCGGGAGGGCACTACGAGCAGTACTTC; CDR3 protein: CASSYSAGGHYEQYF
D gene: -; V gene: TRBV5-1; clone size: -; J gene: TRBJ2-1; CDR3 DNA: TGCGCCAGCAGCTTGACCACGACTAGAGGCAATGAGCAGTTCTTC; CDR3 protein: CASSLTTTRGNEQFF
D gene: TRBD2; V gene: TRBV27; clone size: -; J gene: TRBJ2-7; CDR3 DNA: TGTGCCAGCAGTCCAACTCGGACTAGCGGGGGGGCTTACGAGCAGTACTTC; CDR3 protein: CASSPTRTSGGAYEQYF
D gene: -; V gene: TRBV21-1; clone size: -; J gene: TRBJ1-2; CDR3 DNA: TGTGTCCAGCTGGGGTGCAGGGCATTCTATGGCTACACCTTC; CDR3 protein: CVQLGCRAFYGYTF
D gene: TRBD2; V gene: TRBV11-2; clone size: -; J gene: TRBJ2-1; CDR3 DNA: TGTGCCAGCAGCTTAGCGGTAGCGGGGGAATATGTTGAGCAGTTCTTC; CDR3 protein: CASSLAVAGEYVEQFF